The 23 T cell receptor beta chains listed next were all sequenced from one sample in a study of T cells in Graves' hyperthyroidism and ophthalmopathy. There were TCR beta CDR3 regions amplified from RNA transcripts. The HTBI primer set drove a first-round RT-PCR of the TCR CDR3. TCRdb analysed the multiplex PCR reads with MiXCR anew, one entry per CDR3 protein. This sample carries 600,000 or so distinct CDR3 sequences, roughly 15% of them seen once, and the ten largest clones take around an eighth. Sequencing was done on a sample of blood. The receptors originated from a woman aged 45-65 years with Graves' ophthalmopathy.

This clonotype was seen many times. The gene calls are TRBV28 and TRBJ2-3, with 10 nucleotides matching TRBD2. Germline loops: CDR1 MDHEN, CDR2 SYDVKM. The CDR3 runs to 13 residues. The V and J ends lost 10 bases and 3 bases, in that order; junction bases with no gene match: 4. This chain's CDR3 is CAISSGSTDTQYF. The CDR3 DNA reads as TGTGCCATCTCTAGCGGGAGTACAGATACGCAGTATTTT.

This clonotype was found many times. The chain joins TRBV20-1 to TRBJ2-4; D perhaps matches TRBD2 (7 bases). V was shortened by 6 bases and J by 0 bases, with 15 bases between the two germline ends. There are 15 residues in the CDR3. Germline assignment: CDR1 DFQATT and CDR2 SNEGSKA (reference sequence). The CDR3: CSAEEGGKAKNIQYF. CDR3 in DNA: TGCAGTGCCGAAGAGGGGGGGAAAGCCAAAAACATTCAGTACTTC.

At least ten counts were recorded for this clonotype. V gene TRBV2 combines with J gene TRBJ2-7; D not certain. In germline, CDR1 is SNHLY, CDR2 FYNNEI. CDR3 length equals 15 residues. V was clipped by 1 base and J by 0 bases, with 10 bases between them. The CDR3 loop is CASSEVGRISYEQYF. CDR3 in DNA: TGTGCCAGCAGTGAAGTAGGCCGGATCTCCTACGAGCAGTACTTC.

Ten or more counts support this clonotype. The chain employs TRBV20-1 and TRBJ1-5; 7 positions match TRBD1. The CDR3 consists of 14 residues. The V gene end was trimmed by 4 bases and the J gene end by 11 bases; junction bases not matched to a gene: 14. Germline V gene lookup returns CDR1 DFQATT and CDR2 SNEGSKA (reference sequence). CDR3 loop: CSATSGQLVSAQHF. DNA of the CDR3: TGCAGTGCTACGTCGGGACAGCTAGTGTCGGCCCAGCATTTT.

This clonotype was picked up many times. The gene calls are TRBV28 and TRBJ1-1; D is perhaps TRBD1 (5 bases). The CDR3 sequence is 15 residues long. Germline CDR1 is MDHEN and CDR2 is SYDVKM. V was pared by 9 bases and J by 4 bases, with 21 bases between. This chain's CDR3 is CASLLQGTGGTEAFF. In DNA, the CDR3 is TGTGCCAGTCTGTTGCAGGGTACTGGTGGCACTGAAGCTTTCTTT.

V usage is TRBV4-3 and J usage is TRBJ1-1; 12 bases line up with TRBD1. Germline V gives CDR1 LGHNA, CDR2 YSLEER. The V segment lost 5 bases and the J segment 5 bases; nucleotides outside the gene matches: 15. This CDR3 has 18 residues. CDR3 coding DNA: TGCGCCAGCAGCGGCCCCGGGACAGGGGGCAATATTGGAACTGAAGCTTTCTTT. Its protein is CASSGPGTGGNIGTEAFF.

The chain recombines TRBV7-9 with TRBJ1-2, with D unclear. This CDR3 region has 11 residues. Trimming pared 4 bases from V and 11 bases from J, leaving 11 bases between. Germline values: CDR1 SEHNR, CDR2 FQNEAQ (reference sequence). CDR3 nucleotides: TGTGCCAGCAGCTCAAGACAAACTTACACCTTC. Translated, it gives CASSSRQTYTF. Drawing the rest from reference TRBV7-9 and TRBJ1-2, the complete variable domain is DTGVSQNPRHKITKRGQNVTFRCDPISEHNRLYWYRQTLGQGPEFLTYFQNEAQLEKSRLLSDRFSAERPKGSFSTLEIQRTEQGDSAMYLCASSSRQTYTFGSGTRLTVV.

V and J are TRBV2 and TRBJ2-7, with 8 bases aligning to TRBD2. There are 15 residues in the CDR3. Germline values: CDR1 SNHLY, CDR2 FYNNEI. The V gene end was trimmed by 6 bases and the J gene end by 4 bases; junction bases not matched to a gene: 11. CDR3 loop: CASSPRIAGRYEQYF. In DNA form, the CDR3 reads TGTGCCAGCAGCCCGAGGATAGCGGGAAGGTACGAGCAGTACTTC.

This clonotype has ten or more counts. In DNA, the CDR3 is TGCGCCAGCAGCTTGGGCCTGATGAATAGCGAGCAGTACTTC. It translates to CASSLGLMNSEQYF. The chain recombines TRBV5-1 with TRBJ2-7; D gene ambiguous. The V end lost 0 bases, the J end lost 6 bases, and 13 bases lay between the germline ends. Germline CDR1 and CDR2: SGHRS and YFSETQ. The CDR3 sequence is 14 residues long.

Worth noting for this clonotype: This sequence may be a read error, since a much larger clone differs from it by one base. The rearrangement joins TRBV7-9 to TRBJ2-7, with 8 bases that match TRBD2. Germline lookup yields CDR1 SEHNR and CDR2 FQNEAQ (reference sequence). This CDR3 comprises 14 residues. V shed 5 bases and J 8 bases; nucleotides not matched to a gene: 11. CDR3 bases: TGTGCCAGCAGCAAGAGCGGGAGTAATCGCAAGCAGTACTTC. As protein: CASSKSGSNRKQYF.

CDR3 protein: CASSPLPTASTDTQYF. In DNA form, the CDR3 reads TGTGCCAGTAGTCCTCTCCCGACGGCTAGCACAGATACGCAGTATTTT. The chain employs TRBV19 and TRBJ2-3; D is unresolved. This CDR3 has 16 residues. Germline V CDR1 and CDR2: LNHDA, SQIVND (reference sequence). V was clipped by 5 bases and J by 0 bases, with 15 bases between them.

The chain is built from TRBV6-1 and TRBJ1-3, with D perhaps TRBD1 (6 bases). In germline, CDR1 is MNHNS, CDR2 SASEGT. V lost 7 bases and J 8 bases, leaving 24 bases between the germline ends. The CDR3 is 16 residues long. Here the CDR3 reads CASTIRGGPFWDTIYF. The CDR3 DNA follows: TGTGCCAGCACCATACGGGGGGGGCCTTTTTGGGACACCATATATTTT.

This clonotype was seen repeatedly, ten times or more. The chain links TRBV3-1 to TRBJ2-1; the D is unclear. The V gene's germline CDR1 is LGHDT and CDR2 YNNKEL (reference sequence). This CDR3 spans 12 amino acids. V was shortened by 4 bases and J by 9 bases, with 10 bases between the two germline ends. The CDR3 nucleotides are TGTGCCAGCAGCCCATCTACCAGTGAGCAGTTCTTC. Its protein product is CASSPSTSEQFF.

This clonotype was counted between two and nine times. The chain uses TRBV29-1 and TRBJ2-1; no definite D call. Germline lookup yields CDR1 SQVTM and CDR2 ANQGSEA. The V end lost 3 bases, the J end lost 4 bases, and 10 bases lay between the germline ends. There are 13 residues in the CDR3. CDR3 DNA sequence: TGCAGCGTTGATAGAGCCCCATACAATGAGCAGTTCTTC. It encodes CSVDRAPYNEQFF.

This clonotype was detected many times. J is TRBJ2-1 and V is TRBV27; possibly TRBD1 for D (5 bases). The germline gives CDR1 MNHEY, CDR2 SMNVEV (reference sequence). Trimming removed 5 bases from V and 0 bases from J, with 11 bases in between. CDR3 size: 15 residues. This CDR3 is CASSADRGSYNEQFF. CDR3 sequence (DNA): TGTGCCAGCAGTGCAGACAGAGGCTCCTACAATGAGCAGTTCTTC.

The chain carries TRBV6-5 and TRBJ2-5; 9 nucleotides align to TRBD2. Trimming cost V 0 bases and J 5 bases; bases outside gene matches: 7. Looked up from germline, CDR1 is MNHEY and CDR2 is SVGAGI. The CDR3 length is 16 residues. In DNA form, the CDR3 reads TGTGCCAGCAGTTACTCGTGGACTAGCGTAAAGGAGACCCAGTACTTC. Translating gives CASSYSWTSVKETQYF.

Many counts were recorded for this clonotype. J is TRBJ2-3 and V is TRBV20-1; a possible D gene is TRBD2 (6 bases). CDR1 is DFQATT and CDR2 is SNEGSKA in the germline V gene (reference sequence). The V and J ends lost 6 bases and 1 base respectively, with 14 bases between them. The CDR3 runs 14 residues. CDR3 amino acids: CSASQAGGTDTQYF. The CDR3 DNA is TGCAGTGCCAGCCAAGCGGGCGGCACAGATACGCAGTATTTT.

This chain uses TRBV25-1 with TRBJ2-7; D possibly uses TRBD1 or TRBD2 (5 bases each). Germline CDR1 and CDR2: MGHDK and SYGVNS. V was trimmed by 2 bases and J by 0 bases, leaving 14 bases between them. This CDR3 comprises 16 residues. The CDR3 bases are TGTGCCAGCAGTGAACTGGGGGTTAGGGGCTCCTACGAGCAGTACTTC. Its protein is CASSELGVRGSYEQYF.

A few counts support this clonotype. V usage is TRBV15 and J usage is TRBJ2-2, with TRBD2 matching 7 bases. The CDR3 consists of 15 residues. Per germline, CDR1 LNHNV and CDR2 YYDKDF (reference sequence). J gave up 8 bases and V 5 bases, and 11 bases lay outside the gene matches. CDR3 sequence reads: CATSQTSSVIGELFF. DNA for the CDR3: TGTGCCACCAGCCAGACTAGCTCCGTCATAGGGGAGCTGTTTTTT.

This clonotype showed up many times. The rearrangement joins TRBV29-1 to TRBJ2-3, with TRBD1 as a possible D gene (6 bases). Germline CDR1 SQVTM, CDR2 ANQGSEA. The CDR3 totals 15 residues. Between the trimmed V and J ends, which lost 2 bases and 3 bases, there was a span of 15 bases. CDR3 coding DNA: TGCAGCGTTGAACATACAGGGTTCGAAACAGATACGCAGTATTTT. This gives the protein CSVEHTGFETDTQYF.

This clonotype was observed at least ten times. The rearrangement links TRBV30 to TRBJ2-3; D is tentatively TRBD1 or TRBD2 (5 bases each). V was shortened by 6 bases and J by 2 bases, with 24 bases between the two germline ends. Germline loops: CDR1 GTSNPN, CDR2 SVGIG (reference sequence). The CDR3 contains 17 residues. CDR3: CACPLASRDRFTDTQYF. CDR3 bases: TGTGCCTGCCCACTGGCCTCCCGGGACCGCTTCACAGATACGCAGTATTTT.

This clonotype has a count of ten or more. CDR3 nucleotide sequence: TGTGCCAGCAGGAAAGAACAGGGAACTATGGGCTACACCTTC. As protein: CASRKEQGTMGYTF. The chain combines TRBV6-5 with TRBJ1-2; D is possibly TRBD1 (6 bases). Trimming shortened V by 6 bases and J by 8 bases, and 19 bases separated the two germline ends. Germline loops: CDR1 MNHEY, CDR2 SVGAGI. This CDR3 is built from 14 residues.

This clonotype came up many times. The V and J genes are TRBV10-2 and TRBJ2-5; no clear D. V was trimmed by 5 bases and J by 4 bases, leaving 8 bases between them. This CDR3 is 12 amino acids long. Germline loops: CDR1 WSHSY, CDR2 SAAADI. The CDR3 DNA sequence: TGCGCCAGCAGTCAAATAGGAGAGACCCAGTACTTC. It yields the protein CASSQIGETQYF.